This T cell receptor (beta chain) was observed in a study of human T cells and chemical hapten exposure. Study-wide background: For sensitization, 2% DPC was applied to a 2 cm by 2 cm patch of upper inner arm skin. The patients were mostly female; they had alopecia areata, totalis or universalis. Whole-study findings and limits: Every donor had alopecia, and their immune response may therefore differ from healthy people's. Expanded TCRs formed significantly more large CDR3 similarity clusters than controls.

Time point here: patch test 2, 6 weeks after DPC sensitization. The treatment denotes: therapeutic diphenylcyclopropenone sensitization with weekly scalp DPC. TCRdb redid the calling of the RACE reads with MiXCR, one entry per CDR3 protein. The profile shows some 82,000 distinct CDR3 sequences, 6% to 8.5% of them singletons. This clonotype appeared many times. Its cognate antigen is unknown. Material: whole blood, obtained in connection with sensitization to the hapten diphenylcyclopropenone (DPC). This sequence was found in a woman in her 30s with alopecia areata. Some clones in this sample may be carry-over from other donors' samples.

CDR3 loop: CASSLSQKSYEQYF. The CDR3 bases are TGTGCCAGCAGTTTATCCCAAAAATCCTACGAGCAGTACTTC. The chain has TRBV27 and TRBJ2-7; D unclear. Trimming shortened V by 0 bases and J by 1 base, and 7 bases separated the two germline ends. CDR3 length: 14 amino acids. The V gene's germline CDR1 is MNHEY and CDR2 SMNVEV (reference sequence).